Described below is a single TCR beta chain sequence and its context. The data are from a study of blood T cell repertoires in COVID-19. As for the study in general: PBMCs, B-cell-depleted T cells, or T cells were the source of the cDNA or gDNA that made up the material.

V lost 5 bases, J lost 5 bases, and 7 bases lay in between. Germline lookup yields CDR1 SGHNT and CDR2 YENEEA. The CDR3 sequence is 12 residues long. In the authors' workflow: Nucleated cell number was recorded as an estimate derived from reference gene primer amplification. Libraries were prepared by immunoSEQ multiplex PCR; TCRdb keeps only in-frame clonotypes and omits some of them. The V and J calls and clone size were taken over from that table, and D and trimming were inferred from the DNA. The data show some 180,000 clones, with approximately 80% seen just once and approximately 8.6% held by the top ten.

The receptor's source is a woman aged 50 to 60 with active or convalescent COVID-19. The chain carries TRBV11-3 and TRBJ2-1; D may be TRBD1 (6 bases). Sequenced sample: peripheral blood. The CDR3 DNA reads as TGTGCCAGCAGCCCAGGGGACAATGAGCAGTTCTTC. Its translation: CASSPGDNEQFF.